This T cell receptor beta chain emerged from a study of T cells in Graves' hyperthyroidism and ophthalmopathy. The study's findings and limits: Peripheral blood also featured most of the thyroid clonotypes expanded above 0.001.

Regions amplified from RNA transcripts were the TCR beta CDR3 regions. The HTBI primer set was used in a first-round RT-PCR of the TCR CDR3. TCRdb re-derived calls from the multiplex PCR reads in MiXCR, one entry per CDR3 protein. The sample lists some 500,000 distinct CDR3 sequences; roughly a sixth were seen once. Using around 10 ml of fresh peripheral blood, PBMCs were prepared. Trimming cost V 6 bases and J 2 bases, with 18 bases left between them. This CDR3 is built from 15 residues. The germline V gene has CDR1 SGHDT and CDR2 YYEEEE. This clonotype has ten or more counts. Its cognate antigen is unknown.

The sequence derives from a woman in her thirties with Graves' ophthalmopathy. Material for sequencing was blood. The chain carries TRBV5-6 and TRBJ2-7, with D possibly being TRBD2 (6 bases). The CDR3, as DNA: TGTGCCAGCACCATTGAAGGTAGCGGAACCTACGAGCAGTACTTC. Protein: CASTIEGSGTYEQYF.